This entry concerns a single TCR beta chain. Its matching antigen is unknown. The sample originates from a study of cytomegalovirus exposure and HLA in healthy donors. Study-level findings and limits: In a later analysis, parvovirus B19, influenza, CMV and Epstein-Barr virus appeared linked to several top co-occurrence clusters.

The ends lost 7 bases at V and 5 bases at J; junction bases unmatched: 11. This CDR3 comprises 14 residues. Germline V CDR1 and CDR2: SGHKS, YYEKEE (reference sequence). The PCR made use of 60 Vbeta and 13 Jbeta primers. TCRdb's copy holds only in-frame clones and misses some; the assay was immunoSEQ multiplex PCR. The sample lists about 62,000 clones, less than 80% seen once, with 7.8% in the top ten. Sequenced: PBMCs. The source of this sequence is a man aged 55 to 70 in good health and CMV-seropositive. This chain connects TRBV5-5 to TRBJ1-2; 7 bases map to TRBD1. The CDR3 nucleotides are TGTGCCAGCGGGAGGAGGGTACAGGGGTATGGCTACACCTTC. It is translated as CASGRRVQGYGYTF.